This T cell receptor (beta chain) was retrieved from a study of blood T cells in healthy people across ages. Study findings and constraints: The study lacked donor CMV status, which possibly confounded expanded clonotype changes. Age showed a roughly linear inverse relationship with TCR beta diversity per million T cells. It was held that diversity estimates obtained from one million T cells represented underestimates.

The second PCR ran roughly 7 to 12 cycles with a sample-barcoded 5' primer and J-beta primers. Each of the samples gave a minimum of 2.5 million paired-end reads that contained CDR3. MiXCR, run by TCRdb on the 5' RACE reads, gives a single entry per CDR3 protein. The profile covers just under 900,000 distinct CDR3 sequences, with 29% appearing a single time and 17% taken by the ten largest. This clonotype was picked up many times. Antigen unknown. V dropped 3 bases and J dropped 3 bases, with 9 bases sitting between them. This CDR3 has 13 residues. Germline V CDR1 and CDR2: SNHLY, FYNNEI. The origin of this receptor is a woman older than 75 in good health. The chain links TRBV2 to TRBJ2-7, with D possibly TRBD2 on 6 matching bases. Sequences were obtained from blood. The CDR3 loop reads CASSEGTFYEQYF. CDR3 nucleotides: TGTGCCAGCAGTGAGGGGACTTTCTACGAGCAGTACTTC.